A single sample is the source of the 7 T cell receptor beta chains below, sequenced in a study of OX40 agonist ivuxolimab in advanced cancers. TCRdb's copy holds only in-frame clones and misses some; the assay was immunoSEQ multiplex PCR. This sample has approximately 100,000 clones; 92% occur once, and the top ten carry roughly 0.5%. The specimen comprised CD4+ or CD8+ T cells sorted from blood, sampled in a trial of the OX40 agonist ivuxolimab. These receptors all come from an adult with an advanced solid tumor such as melanoma, head and neck, liver or kidney cancer.

The chain combines TRBV30 with TRBJ1-1; TRBD1 is a possible D gene (5 bases). The CDR3 covers 11 residues. V was pared by 3 bases and J by 4 bases, with 6 bases between. The V gene's germline CDR1 is GTSNPN and CDR2 SVGIG (reference sequence). The CDR3 DNA reads TGTGCCTGGAGGGGGGGCACTGAAGCTTTCTTT. Its translation: CAWRGGTEAFF.

V gene TRBV6-1 combines with J gene TRBJ2-5; D assignment may be TRBD1 or TRBD2 (8 bases each). Germline V gives CDR1 MNHNS, CDR2 SASEGT. V lost 7 bases to trimming and J lost 4 bases, with 19 bases between them. This CDR3 has 15 amino acids. The CDR3 loop reads CASMRTGGLGETQYF. As DNA, the CDR3 is TGTGCCAGCATGAGAACAGGGGGACTAGGAGAGACCCAGTACTTC.

For the CDR3, the DNA is TGTGCCAGCAGTGTGGCCTATTCACCCCTCCACTTT. Translation: CASSVAYSPLHF. This sequence joins TRBV6-5 and TRBJ1-6; D not resolved. Per the germline V gene, CDR1 is MNHEY and CDR2 is SVGAGI. Trimming removed 5 bases at V and 8 bases at J, with 7 bases between. The CDR3 contains 12 residues.

This clone appeared a single time. The chain links TRBV6-1 to TRBJ1-3; TRBD1 matches 8 bases. Germline V gene data show CDR1 as MNHNS and CDR2 as SASEGT. The CDR3 extends over 16 amino acids. Trimming at V came to 2 bases and at J to 4 bases, leaving 7 bases not matched to a gene. CDR3 in DNA: TGTGCCAGCAGTGAAATTTGGACAGGGAGAGGAAACACCATATATTTT. Protein product: CASSEIWTGRGNTIYF.

V usage is TRBV14 and J usage is TRBJ2-2, with 7 bases aligning to TRBD1. Looked up from germline, CDR1 is SGHDN and CDR2 is FVKESK. This CDR3 is 15 amino acids long. V gave up 3 bases and J gave up 7 bases; unmatched junction bases: 8. The chain's CDR3 is CASSQTGQVDGELFF. The CDR3 nucleotides read TGTGCCAGCAGCCAGACAGGACAGGTCGACGGGGAGCTGTTTTTT.

This clone was seen only a few times. V is TRBV12-5 and J is TRBJ1-5, with 7 positions matching TRBD1. Germline CDR1 is LGHNT and CDR2 is FRNRAP. The CDR3 length is 17 residues. V lost 2 bases, J lost 0 bases, and 7 bases stayed unmatched. CDR3: CASGLFTDRNSNQPQHF. Written as DNA, the CDR3 is TGTGCTAGTGGTTTGTTCACGGACAGGAATAGCAATCAGCCCCAGCATTTT.

This clone occurred once. This chain uses TRBV29-1 with TRBJ2-3; TRBD1 matches at 10 bases. J lost 4 bases, V lost 6 bases, and 4 bases had no gene match. The CDR3 spans 13 residues. The germline V gene encodes CDR1 SQVTM and CDR2 ANQGSEA. CDR3 nucleotides: TGCAGCGTCCGACAGGGGGCGGCAGATACGCAGTATTTT. Its protein product is CSVRQGAADTQYF.